This T cell receptor (beta chain) was recovered during a study of blood T cell repertoires in COVID-19. Study at large: The analysed material was cDNA or gDNA that came from T cells, B-cell-depleted T cells, or PBMCs.

Per the original data handling: Nucleated cell number was recorded as an estimate derived from reference gene primer amplification. The assay was immunoSEQ multiplex PCR, and TCRdb's table has in-frame clones only and misses some. V and J calls and clone size are copied from that table; D and trimming were computed from the DNA. Of 130,000 to 150,000 clones listed, approximately 87% were seen once; the top ten hold around 8.6%. V shed 0 bases, J shed 4 bases, and the junction held 5 bases outside the gene matches. The germline CDR1 and CDR2 sequences are SGHAT and FQNNGV. CDR3 length: 16 amino acids.

Sequencing was done on a sample of peripheral blood. The chain links TRBV11-2 to TRBJ1-2, with 10 nucleotides matching TRBD1. The TCR was taken from a woman between 45 and 60 years old with active or convalescent COVID-19. CDR3 sequence reads: CASSLETGGRVYGYTF. The CDR3 DNA follows: TGTGCCAGCAGCTTAGAGACAGGGGGCAGGGTCTATGGCTACACCTTC.